Listed here are 32 T cell receptor beta chains from one sample, sequenced in a study of T cell repertoires in cytomegalovirus infection. A single record per CDR3 protein comes from TCRdb applying MiXCR to the reads. Among 300,000 or so distinct CDR3 sequences, 9.6% were seen once, and the ten largest hold over 2.5%. Sample: PBMCs. Receptor source: a human donor in good health (CMV status not recorded). Some clones in this sample may be carry-over from other donors' samples.

There are many counts of this clonotype. The chain carries TRBV28 and TRBJ1-6; TRBD1 is a possible D gene (6 bases). Trimming stripped 6 bases from V and 11 bases from J, with 20 bases between. CDR3 length: 15 residues. Germline V gene data show CDR1 as MDHEN and CDR2 as SYDVKM. Written as DNA, the CDR3 is TGTGCCAGCAGCCCACCAAGGGGGGGGACCCCACCCCTCCACTTT. This sequence encodes CASSPPRGGTPPLHF.

This clonotype was recorded at least ten times. At one boundary the junction diverges from the germline segment, which might be a read error. V and J are TRBV7-9 and TRBJ1-1; D remains ambiguous. CDR1 is SEHNR and CDR2 is FQNEAQ in the germline V gene (reference sequence). The CDR3 has 11 amino acids. The CDR3 region has the DNA TGCTCTGGGCGTATGAACACTGAAGCTTTCTTT. It codes for CSGRMNTEAFF.

This clonotype was found a few times. This rearrangement joins TRBV20-1 to TRBJ2-2, with 8 bases lining up with TRBD2. CDR3 length equals 17 residues. Unmatched junction bases numbered 14, after V lost 4 bases and J lost 4 bases. CDR1 is DFQATT, CDR2 SNEGSKA, per germline (reference sequence). The CDR3 sequence: CSATHAGLEDITGELFF. CDR3 in DNA: TGCAGTGCTACCCACGCGGGACTAGAAGATATCACCGGGGAGCTGTTTTTT.

This clonotype was seen more than once but under ten times. This rearrangement joins TRBV28 to TRBJ2-7; 7 bases are shared with TRBD1. The CDR3 is made up of 14 amino acids. Trimming cost V 6 bases and J 5 bases; bases outside gene matches: 10. Germline CDR1 reads MDHEN; CDR2 reads SYDVKM. As DNA, the CDR3 is TGTGCCAGCAGCCATCACGACAGGGACAACGAGCAGTACGTC. The encoded protein is CASSHHDRDNEQYV.

This clonotype was seen repeatedly, ten times or more. The chain recombines TRBV7-9 with TRBJ2-2, with a tentative D call TRBD2 (5 bases). The V gene's germline CDR1 is SEHNR and CDR2 FQNEAQ (reference sequence). The CDR3 has 13 amino acids. V gave up 4 bases and J gave up 6 bases, with 9 bases separating them. The chain's CDR3 is CASSSSGSGELFF. CDR3 nucleotides: TGTGCCAGCAGCTCCTCGGGGTCCGGGGAGCTGTTTTTT.

CDR3 residues: CASSTGLVTEAFF. CDR3 nucleotides: TGTGCCAGTTCGACAGGGTTGGTCACTGAAGCTTTCTTT. The chain is built from TRBV2 and TRBJ1-1; TRBD1 matches at 7 bases. V lost 9 bases, J lost 4 bases, and 8 bases stayed unmatched. Germline V lookup: CDR1 SNHLY, CDR2 FYNNEI. The CDR3 extends over 13 amino acids.

The sample holds many counts of this clonotype. V usage is TRBV20-1 and J usage is TRBJ2-2; D possibly corresponds to TRBD2 (5 bases). This CDR3 has 16 amino acids. The V and J ends lost 0 bases and 4 bases respectively, with 15 bases between them. The germline V gene has CDR1 DFQATT and CDR2 SNEGSKA (reference sequence). The CDR3 nucleotides are TGCAGTGCTAGAGAAGGGAGTAGCTCGATCACCGGGGAGCTGTTTTTT. It yields the protein CSAREGSSSITGELFF.

This clonotype was observed at least ten times. This sequence joins TRBV20-1 and TRBJ2-3; 9 bases align to TRBD2. The CDR3 extends over 15 amino acids. The germline V gene encodes CDR1 DFQATT and CDR2 SNEGSKA (reference sequence). Trimming removed 6 bases from V and 5 bases from J; junction bases left unmatched: 12. CDR3 region: CSAEGGGAIEDTQYF. For the CDR3, the DNA is TGCAGTGCCGAGGGCGGGGGGGCGATTGAAGATACGCAGTATTTT.

This clonotype was detected many times. This chain connects TRBV12-3 or TRBV12-4 to TRBJ1-6; D remains ambiguous. This CDR3 has 15 residues. V was shortened by 5 bases and J by 6 bases, with 14 bases between the two germline ends. The CDR3 is CASSHRQASNSPLHF. As DNA, the CDR3 is TGTGCCAGCAGTCACCGGCAGGCTAGTAATTCACCCCTCCACTTT.

This clonotype was recorded at least ten times. The chain uses TRBV7-6 and TRBJ2-1; 10 bases agree with TRBD2. V lost 2 bases and J lost 4; bases outside the gene matches: 8. The CDR3 is made up of 17 amino acids. Looked up from germline, CDR1 is SGHVS and CDR2 is FNYEAQ. CDR3 loop: CASSLLSGGPPYNEQFF. DNA for the CDR3: TGTGCCAGCAGCTTACTTAGCGGGGGGCCACCTTACAATGAGCAGTTCTTC.

The J gene is TRBJ2-4, the V gene TRBV5-6; D may be TRBD1 (5 bases). The germline V gene has CDR1 SGHDT and CDR2 YYEEEE. The CDR3 has 13 residues. Trimming shortened V by 4 bases and J by 6 bases, and 11 bases separated the two germline ends. Written as DNA, the CDR3 is TGTGCCAGCAGCCCAGAAGGGGTAAACATTCAGTACTTC. This sequence encodes CASSPEGVNIQYF.

The chain employs TRBV20-1 and TRBJ2-5; tentatively, D is TRBD1 or TRBD2 (6 bases each). The CDR3 is 13 amino acids. Germline CDR1 reads DFQATT; CDR2 reads SNEGSKA (reference sequence). With 2 bases removed from V and 3 bases from J, the gap between germline ends came to 10 bases. For the CDR3, the DNA is TGCAGTGCTAGAAGGGGGGCCGAAGAGACCCAGTACTTC. Its protein product is CSARRGAEETQYF.

This clonotype was detected only a few times. The rearrangement joins TRBV3-1 to TRBJ1-1; unclear D gene. The CDR3 covers 13 residues. V was cut by 3 bases and J by 5 bases, with 10 bases left in between. CDR1 is LGHDT, CDR2 YNNKEL, per germline (reference sequence). CDR3 sequence reads: CASSHALDTEAFF. CDR3 DNA: TGTGCCAGCAGCCACGCGTTGGATACTGAAGCTTTCTTT.

This clonotype was observed many times. The chain is built from TRBV28 and TRBJ1-1; tentative D call: TRBD1 (5 bases). V lost 5 bases, J lost 5 bases, and 18 bases lay in between. Germline values: CDR1 MDHEN, CDR2 SYDVKM. CDR3 length: 15 amino acids. The CDR3 coding sequence is TGTGCCAGCAGTACCCCCGGGTCGGGACGGACTGAAGCTTTCTTT. Translation: CASSTPGSGRTEAFF.

This clonotype was recorded at least ten times. The chain has TRBV5-1 and TRBJ2-7, with no clear D. Germline V gene lookup returns CDR1 SGHRS and CDR2 YFSETQ. V was clipped by 0 bases and J by 2 bases, with 9 bases between them. The CDR3 sequence is 14 residues long. The CDR3 region has the DNA TGCGCCAGCAGCTTGGTTACAAAACCCTACGAGCAGTACTTC. Protein sequence: CASSLVTKPYEQYF.

This clonotype was observed many times. The chain uses TRBV19 and TRBJ1-5; D gene ambiguous. Per the germline V gene, CDR1 is LNHDA and CDR2 is SQIVND (reference sequence). The germline V and J ends were trimmed by 6 bases and 0 bases, with 18 bases remaining between them. CDR3 length: 17 amino acids. CDR3 in DNA: TGTGCCAGTAGCAAAAGTTGGGTATTTCGTAGCAATCAGCCCCAGCATTTT. This sequence encodes CASSKSWVFRSNQPQHF.

The table lists this clonotype with many counts. The chain combines TRBV20-1 with TRBJ2-1, with 11 bases aligning to TRBD2. This CDR3 region has 14 residues. The ends lost 3 bases at V and 4 bases at J; junction bases unmatched: 2. CDR1 and CDR2 (germline): DFQATT, SNEGSKA (reference sequence). Written as DNA, the CDR3 is TGCAGTGCTAGTAGCGGGGGGGCTTACAATGAGCAGTTCTTC. Amino acids: CSASSGGAYNEQFF.

This clonotype has a count of ten or more. This chain joins TRBV20-1 and TRBJ1-6; D is possibly TRBD1 (5 bases). Trimming took off 6 bases at V and 10 bases at J, with 25 bases between the two ends. Germline-derived CDR1 and CDR2 are DFQATT and SNEGSKA (reference sequence). CDR3 size: 16 residues. The CDR3 loop reads CSAARLKGRSGSPLHF. CDR3 nucleotide sequence: TGCAGTGCCGCCCGTCTGAAGGGGAGGTCGGGATCACCCCTCCACTTT.

This clonotype has at least ten counts. The rearrangement uses TRBV15 and TRBJ2-2; D is unclear. CDR1 and CDR2 from the germline V gene are LNHNV and YYDKDF (reference sequence). V lost 3 bases, J lost 6 bases, and 11 bases lay in between. The CDR3 extends over 14 amino acids. For the CDR3, the DNA is TGTGCCACCAGCAGTTTCCAGGCGGCCGGGGAGCTGTTTTTT. As protein: CATSSFQAAGELFF.

This clonotype was detected ten times or more. The chain carries TRBV5-6 and TRBJ2-3; 9 nucleotides match TRBD1. The V gene's germline CDR1 is SGHDT and CDR2 YYEEEE. The V and J ends lost 4 bases and 3 bases, in that order; junction bases with no gene match: 12. CDR3 length: 17 residues. CDR3 nucleotides: TGTGCCAGCAGCCCCCTCGACAGGGGGTATCGGACAGATACGCAGTATTTT. It yields the protein CASSPLDRGYRTDTQYF.

The sample holds many counts of this clonotype. This chain joins TRBV20-1 and TRBJ2-1; TRBD2 aligns across 9 bases. Germline V CDR1 and CDR2: DFQATT, SNEGSKA (reference sequence). V lost 0 bases to trimming and J lost 2 bases; unmatched junction nucleotides: 8. This CDR3 comprises 17 residues. In DNA form, the CDR3 reads TGCAGTGCTAGAGATCATAGCGGGGGAGCGGCCTACAATGAGCAGTTCTTC. Protein product: CSARDHSGGAAYNEQFF.

In its sample, this clonotype was seen many times. V and J are TRBV6-5 and TRBJ2-3; TRBD2 agrees at 7 bases. The ends lost 0 bases at V and 3 bases at J; junction bases unmatched: 3. Germline CDR1 is MNHEY and CDR2 is SVGAGI. This CDR3 has 15 residues. This chain's CDR3 is CASSYSSAGTDTQYF. As DNA, the CDR3 is TGTGCCAGCAGTTACTCGTCAGCGGGGACAGATACGCAGTATTTT.

This clonotype was counted a few times. The chain's CDR3 is CAIQGYNEQFF. For the CDR3, the DNA is TGTGCCATACAGGGTTACAATGAGCAGTTCTTC. J is TRBJ2-1 and V is TRBV24-1; D is perhaps TRBD1 (6 bases). V lost 11 bases, J lost 4 bases, and 8 bases lay in between. Germline CDR1 is KGHDR and CDR2 is SFDVKD. This CDR3 contains 11 residues.

This clonotype was counted many times. Compared with germline, one end of the junction differs, possibly owing to a read error. CDR3 DNA: TGTGCCAGCAGCCCCGGTATTAGCACAGATACGCAGTATTTT. Encoded protein: CASSPGISTDTQYF. The V call is TRBV5-1, the J call TRBJ2-3; no clear D. Germline loops: CDR1 SGHRS, CDR2 YFSETQ. The CDR3 contains 14 residues.

This chain uses TRBV6-6 with TRBJ2-4; D unresolved. Trimming cost V 6 bases and J 2 bases, with 17 bases left between them. This CDR3 is built from 16 residues. Germline V gene lookup returns CDR1 MNHNY and CDR2 SVGAGI (reference sequence). The CDR3 region is CASSTPVDPPKNIQYF. The DNA of the CDR3 is TGTGCCAGCAGCACCCCCGTCGATCCACCCAAAAACATTCAGTACTTC.

The rearrangement uses TRBV6-6 and TRBJ1-2, with a possible D match to TRBD1 (5 bases). The germline gives CDR1 MNHNY, CDR2 SVGAGI (reference sequence). The CDR3 contains 14 residues. Trimming took off 2 bases at V and 3 bases at J, with 10 bases between the two ends. The CDR3 protein is CASSYPGHDYGYTF. CDR3 sequence (DNA): TGTGCCAGCAGTTACCCTGGACATGACTATGGCTACACCTTC.

This clonotype was seen many times. The chain employs TRBV20-1 and TRBJ1-2, with 7 positions matching TRBD1. Per germline, CDR1 DFQATT and CDR2 SNEGSKA (reference sequence). The CDR3 spans 14 residues. V was clipped by 0 bases and J by 5 bases; unmatched bases: 6. CDR3 residues: CSARDPGTAYGYTF. The CDR3 nucleotides read TGCAGTGCTAGAGACCCTGGGACAGCTTATGGCTACACCTTC.

This clonotype has at least ten counts. The chain combines TRBV5-4 with TRBJ2-2, with D unresolved. The germline gives CDR1 SGHNT, CDR2 YYREEE (reference sequence). CDR3 length equals 13 residues. The V end was cut by 4 bases, the J end by 8 bases, with 12 bases between. The CDR3 protein is CASSPRRTGELFF. In DNA form, the CDR3 reads TGTGCCAGCAGCCCCCGGAGAACGGGGGAGCTGTTTTTT.

This clonotype was counted many times. This sequence joins TRBV7-2 and TRBJ2-2; D ambiguous. Germline V gives CDR1 SGHTA, CDR2 FQGNSA. V gave up 5 bases and J gave up 2 bases, with 6 bases separating them. The CDR3 length is 13 residues. The CDR3 sequence is CASSRPNTGELFF. CDR3 bases: TGTGCCAGCAGCCGGCCAAACACCGGGGAGCTGTTTTTT.

This clonotype was counted at least ten times. The rearrangement links TRBV25-1 to TRBJ2-2, with D possibly called TRBD1 or TRBD2 (5 bases each). The CDR3 has 15 amino acids. From germline, CDR1 is MGHDK and CDR2 SYGVNS. Trimming removed 0 bases from V and 4 bases from J, with 9 bases in between. CDR3: CASSEYGGRTGELFF. The CDR3 DNA reads as TGTGCCAGCAGTGAATATGGGGGACGCACCGGGGAGCTGTTTTTT.

This clonotype appeared many times. The genes are TRBV28 and TRBJ2-1, with D possibly matching TRBD1 (6 bases). Germline CDR1 and CDR2: MDHEN and SYDVKM. Trimming removed 1 base from V and 1 base from J, with 14 bases in between. The CDR3 consists of 17 residues. CDR3 protein: CASSLSRRGRSYNEQFF. The DNA of the CDR3 is TGTGCCAGCAGTTTATCTCGCAGGGGACGGTCCTACAATGAGCAGTTCTTC.

This clonotype has a count of ten or more. CDR3 sequence: CASSLVWTGYNEQFF. CDR3 coding DNA: TGTGCCAGCAGCTTAGTGTGGACAGGGTACAATGAGCAGTTCTTC. V usage is TRBV5-5 and J usage is TRBJ2-1; 8 nucleotides match TRBD1. The V gene's germline CDR1 is SGHKS and CDR2 YYEKEE (reference sequence). With V trimmed by 2 bases and J by 4 bases, 5 bases remained unmatched. The CDR3 runs to 15 residues.